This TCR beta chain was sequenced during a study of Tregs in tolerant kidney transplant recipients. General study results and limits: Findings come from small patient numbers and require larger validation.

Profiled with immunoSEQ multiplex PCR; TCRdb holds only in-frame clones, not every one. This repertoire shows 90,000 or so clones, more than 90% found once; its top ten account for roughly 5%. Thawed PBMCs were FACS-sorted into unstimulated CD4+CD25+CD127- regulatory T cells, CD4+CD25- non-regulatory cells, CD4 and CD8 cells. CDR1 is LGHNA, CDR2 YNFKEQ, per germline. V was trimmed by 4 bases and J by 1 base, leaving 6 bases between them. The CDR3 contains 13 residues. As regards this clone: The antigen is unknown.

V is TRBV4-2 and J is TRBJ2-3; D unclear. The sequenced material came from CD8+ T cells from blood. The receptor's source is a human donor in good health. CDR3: CASSPPGTDTQYF. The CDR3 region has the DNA TGTGCCAGCAGCCCCCCGGGCACAGATACGCAGTATTTT.